This TCR beta chain was sequenced for a study of beta chain features in type 1 diabetes. Study-level results: Among patients with Type 1 diabetes, TCRB CDR3s were moderately but significantly shorter in every one of the four CD4+ subsets.

Worth noting for this clone: Its specificity is unknown.

Expressed TCRB transcripts were sequenced because the entire RNA isolate underwent reverse transcription. Using immunoSEQ multiplex PCR, the repertoire was profiled, and TCRdb retains in-frame clones only, with some absent. The sample records roughly 700,000 clones, over 10% being singletons. Trimming stripped 0 bases from V and 4 bases from J, with 9 bases between. CDR1 SGHNT and CDR2 YENEEA come from the germline V gene. This CDR3 contains 14 residues. The sequenced sample was naive CD4+ T cells from blood. The source is a man aged 18 to 30 with type 1 diabetes. V gene TRBV11-3 combines with J gene TRBJ1-1; D gene ambiguous. CDR3 region: CASSLDLAVTEAFF. The CDR3 nucleotides are TGTGCCAGCAGCTTAGACCTGGCAGTCACTGAAGCTTTCTTT.